This record covers a single TCR beta chain. The antigen is not known. With 3 bases removed from V and 0 bases from J, the gap between germline ends came to 10 bases. Germline values: CDR1 SGHRS, CDR2 YFSETQ. The CDR3 runs 14 residues. CD45RA+ naive and CD45RA-negative memory subsets were separated from CD4+ cells. This sample was taken from a study of shared clonotypes between healthy human individuals. Study-wide results and limits: Four donors held about 5% of naive CD4 clonotypes in common.

TCRdb keeps only in-frame clones here, not all; method: immunoSEQ multiplex PCR. The top ten hold around 1.8% of the sample, which has about 770,000 clones, 72% seen once. The sequence was collected from a woman under 40 in good health. The material sequenced was memory CD4+ T cells sorted from blood. Documented subset: CD45RA-negative fraction. The V gene is TRBV5-1, the J gene TRBJ2-7; weak D call: TRBD1 (5 bases). CDR3 coding DNA: TGCGCCAGCAGCTCGACAGCCAGCTCCTACGAGCAGTACTTC. Amino acid sequence: CASSSTASSYEQYF.